This TCR beta chain was identified during a study of T cell clusters in autoimmune cytopenias. In the study overall: A median of approximately 47,000 TRB reads per sample yielded a median roughly 2,300 distinct clonotypes.

In regard to this clonotype: Its specificity is not known.

Regarding the study as a whole: Clustering suggested that physiological T cell clusters were missing in primary autoimmune cytopenia patients. TRB repertoire shifts in secondary cytopenia and chronic lymphocytic leukemia mostly reflected lymphoma, not autoimmunity.

This CDR3 contains 15 residues. Germline V gene lookup returns CDR1 SEHNR and CDR2 FQNEAQ (reference sequence). TRB amplification used around 260 ng of peripheral blood genomic DNA. One tube held mixed TRB-A and TRB-B primer pools for touch-down PCR. Each CDR3 protein gets one entry in TCRdb, which reprocessed the multiplex PCR reads and gives no DNA. This repertoire comprises 1,500 to 2,000 distinct CDR3 sequences; its ten largest clones make up roughly 71%. Sequencing was carried out using peripheral blood. The genes are TRBV7-9 and TRBJ1-5; TCRdb reports TRBD1, a call that lacks DNA to check it against. The receptor was isolated from a human donor with an autoimmune cytopenia, with autoimmune hepatitis or in good health (not recorded which). CDR3 sequence reads: CASSPTGSSNQPQHF. Full variable domain (missing parts from reference TRBV7-9 and TRBJ1-5): DTGVSQNPRHKITKRGQNVTFRCDPISEHNRLYWYRQTLGQGPEFLTYFQNEAQLEKSRLLSDRFSAERPKGSFSTLEIQRTEQGDSAMYLCASSPTGSSNQPQHFGDGTRLSIL.